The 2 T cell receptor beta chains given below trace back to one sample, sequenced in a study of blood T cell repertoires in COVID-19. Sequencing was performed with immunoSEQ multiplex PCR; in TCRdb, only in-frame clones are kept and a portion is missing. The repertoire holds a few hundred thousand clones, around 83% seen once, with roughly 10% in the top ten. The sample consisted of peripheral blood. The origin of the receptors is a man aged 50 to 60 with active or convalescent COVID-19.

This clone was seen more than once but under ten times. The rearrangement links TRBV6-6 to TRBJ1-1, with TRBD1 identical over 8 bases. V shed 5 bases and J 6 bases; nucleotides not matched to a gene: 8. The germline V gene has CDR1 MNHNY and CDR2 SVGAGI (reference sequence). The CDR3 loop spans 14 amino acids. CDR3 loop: CASSPGQGRSEAFF. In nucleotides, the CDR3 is TGTGCCAGCAGTCCAGGACAGGGAAGGTCTGAAGCTTTCTTT.

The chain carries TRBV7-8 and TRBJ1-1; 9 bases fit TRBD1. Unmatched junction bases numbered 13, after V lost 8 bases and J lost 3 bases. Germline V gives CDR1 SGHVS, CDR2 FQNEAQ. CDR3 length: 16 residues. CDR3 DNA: TGTGCCAGCGGATTAAGGGACAGGGTGGGGGACACTGAAGCTTTCTTT. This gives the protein CASGLRDRVGDTEAFF.